In this sample, the clone carrying this T cell receptor beta chain turned up once. Its antigen is still unknown. This entry is derived from a study of identical twins. Points from the study as a whole: Memory repertoires showed no such pattern, whereas abundant cord blood beta clonotypes carried fewer insertions.

TCRdb re-analysed the 5' RACE reads in MiXCR, keeping a single row per CDR3 protein. The top ten clones hold 2.9% of a sample with approximately 500,000 distinct CDR3 sequences, 20% to 25% of them seen once. The germline V and J ends were trimmed by 4 bases and 8 bases, with 11 bases remaining between them. The CDR3 consists of 11 residues. CDR1 is DFQATT, CDR2 SNEGSKA, per germline (reference sequence). These same data were also listed under a study on T cells expressing NK-cell markers. That study reports: TCR beta repertoires came from sorted CD3+CD56+NKG2C+, CD3+CD56+NKG2C- and CD3+CD56-NKG2C+ T cells. Several experiments added an anti-gamma-delta TCR antibody to sort only alpha-beta TCR T cells.

The sample consisted of CD4+ T cells sorted from blood. The receptor's source is a woman younger than 30 in good health. The chain is built from TRBV20-1 and TRBJ1-1, with D possibly TRBD1 on 5 matching bases. The chain's CDR3 is CSAMGDREAFF. The CDR3 nucleotides are TGCAGTGCTATGGGGGACCGGGAAGCTTTCTTT.